This entry lists 25 T cell receptor beta chains sequenced from one sample in a study of CD8+ T cells in alopecia areata. Sequencing used cDNA as its template, made by extracting RNA and reverse transcribing it. Some clones are missing from TCRdb's copy, which holds only in-frame ones; the method was immunoSEQ multiplex PCR. The data show approximately 210,000 clones, around two fifths seen once. The treatment was: oral pan-JAK inhibitor, 5-10 mg twice daily. The specimen comprised CD4+ T cells sorted from blood, sampled at approximately week 37, from a patient treated with tofacitinib. Source of these receptors: a human donor with alopecia areata.

The chain combines TRBV2 with TRBJ1-2; 7 bases align to TRBD1. CDR1 is SNHLY and CDR2 is FYNNEI in the germline V gene. The CDR3 spans 15 residues. With V trimmed by 6 bases and J by 0 bases, 7 bases remained unmatched. The chain's CDR3 is CASRATGLANYGYTF. In DNA form, the CDR3 reads TGTGCCAGCAGAGCGACAGGGTTAGCTAACTATGGCTACACCTTC.

V gene TRBV19 combines with J gene TRBJ2-5; 8 bases map to TRBD1. V dropped 4 bases and J dropped 7; count of bases not matched to a gene: 8. The CDR3 runs 14 residues. The germline V gene has CDR1 LNHDA and CDR2 SQIVND (reference sequence). The CDR3 coding sequence is TGTGCCAGTAGTAGACAGGGGCCTCGAGGGACCCAGTACTTC. Translation gives CASSRQGPRGTQYF.

The chain links TRBV5-8 to TRBJ2-5; tentatively, D is TRBD1 or TRBD2 (5 bases each). The V and J ends lost 5 bases and 1 base respectively, with 18 bases between them. The CDR3 contains 16 residues. The germline gives CDR1 SGHTS, CDR2 YDEGEE. The CDR3 loop is CASRGTGKTFQETQYF. The CDR3 DNA reads as TGTGCCAGCAGGGGGACGGGAAAAACCTTCCAAGAGACCCAGTACTTC.

Only a few counts were recorded for this clone. J is TRBJ1-5 and V is TRBV6-6; perhaps TRBD1 as D (6 bases). The ends were cut back, 6 bases at V and 3 bases at J, with 15 bases in the middle. This CDR3 spans 15 amino acids. CDR1 and CDR2 from the germline V gene are MNHNY and SVGAGI (reference sequence). Written as DNA, the CDR3 is TGTGCCAGCAGCTACGGCCGGGGGCCCAATCAGCCCCAGCATTTT. It encodes CASSYGRGPNQPQHF.

The chain combines TRBV25-1 with TRBJ2-1; D gene ambiguous. The CDR3 consists of 14 residues. V lost 8 bases and J 2 bases, leaving 13 bases between the germline ends. The germline gives CDR1 MGHDK, CDR2 SYGVNS. CDR3 amino acids: CASALAGAYNEQFF. CDR3 bases: TGTGCCAGCGCCCTGGCAGGAGCCTACAATGAGCAGTTCTTC.

This clone was picked up one time. The V and J genes are TRBV7-9 and TRBJ2-1, with D unresolved. Per the germline V gene, CDR1 is SEHNR and CDR2 is FQNEAQ (reference sequence). There are 12 residues in the CDR3. V was shortened by 0 bases and J by 8 bases, with 5 bases between the two germline ends. CDR3 in amino acids: CASSLALDEQFF. The CDR3 DNA reads as TGTGCCAGCAGCTTAGCGCTGGATGAGCAGTTCTTC.

This sequence joins TRBV4-1 and TRBJ1-3; TRBD1 is a possible D gene (5 bases). This CDR3 region has 16 residues. V shed 1 base and J shed 9 bases, with 19 bases lying between them. Germline loops: CDR1 MGHRA, CDR2 YSYEKL. CDR3 DNA sequence: TGCGCCAGCAGCCAAGTGGCAGGGAGGCTGGACGGCACCATATATTTT. It encodes CASSQVAGRLDGTIYF.

The chain links TRBV4-1 to TRBJ2-5; the match to TRBD2 covers 12 bases. This CDR3 has 17 amino acids. The junction had 7 bases not matched to a gene; V was cut back by 0 bases and J by 5 bases. The germline gives CDR1 MGHRA, CDR2 YSYEKL. DNA for the CDR3: TGCGCCAGCAGCCAAGATTTGACTAGCGGGAGTCTGGAGACCCAGTACTTC. Translation: CASSQDLTSGSLETQYF.

The rearrangement links TRBV5-1 to TRBJ1-1; D is unclear. V was shortened by 2 bases and J by 5 bases, with 13 bases between the two germline ends. This CDR3 spans 14 amino acids. Germline V gene data show CDR1 as SGHRS and CDR2 as YFSETQ. CDR3 bases: TGCGCCAGCAGCTTCAGTGCGAGCGGAACTGAAGCTTTCTTT. Its translation is CASSFSASGTEAFF. Variable domain in full (rest from reference TRBV5-1 and TRBJ1-1): KAGVTQTPRYLIKTRGQQVTLSCSPISGHRSVSWYQQTPGQGLQFLFEYFSETQRNKGNFPGRFSGRQFSNSRSEMNVSTLELGDSALYLCASSFSASGTEAFFGQGTRLTVV.

The V gene is TRBV5-6, the J gene TRBJ1-2; 8 bases are shared with TRBD1. The V and J ends lost 1 base and 4 bases, in that order; junction bases with no gene match: 9. The CDR3 length is 16 residues. The germline CDR1 and CDR2 sequences are SGHDT and YYEEEE. CDR3 coding DNA: TGTGCCAGCAGCTTGATCTCGACAGGGGATGTCTATGGCTACACCTTC. The encoded protein is CASSLISTGDVYGYTF. Looking up the rest from reference TRBV5-6 and TRBJ1-2 gives the full variable domain: DAGVTQSPTHLIKTRGQQVTLRCSPKSGHDTVSWYQQALGQGPQFIFQYYEEEERQRGNFPDRFSGHQFPNYSSELNVNALLLGDSALYLCASSLISTGDVYGYTFGSGTRLTVV.

This sequence joins TRBV13 and TRBJ2-5; 7 positions match TRBD1. The germline CDR1 and CDR2 sequences are PRHDT and FYEKMQ (reference sequence). CDR3 length: 14 residues. Trimming removed 5 bases from V and 3 bases from J; junction bases left unmatched: 6. The CDR3 reads CASSPRDREETQYF. CDR3 coding DNA: TGTGCCAGCAGCCCCCGGGACAGAGAAGAGACCCAGTACTTC.

This chain uses TRBV30 with TRBJ2-2; D possibly corresponds to TRBD1 (5 bases). Germline V CDR1 and CDR2: GTSNPN, SVGIG (reference sequence). This CDR3 is 15 amino acids long. The ends were cut back, 3 bases at V and 6 bases at J, with 17 bases in the middle. The CDR3 sequence is CAWSGQLGIAGELFF. The CDR3 DNA sequence: TGTGCCTGGAGCGGACAATTGGGGATCGCCGGGGAGCTGTTTTTT.

This chain links TRBV7-2 with TRBJ2-1, with 12 nucleotides matching TRBD2. In germline, CDR1 is SGHTA, CDR2 FQGNSA. This CDR3 is 18 amino acids long. V shed 6 bases, J shed 4 bases, and the junction held 13 bases outside the gene matches. In DNA form, the CDR3 reads TGTGCCAGCAGGCCGACTAGCGGGAGATTTTCGCGGTACAATGAGCAGTTCTTC. Its protein product is CASRPTSGRFSRYNEQFF.

The genes are TRBV29-1 and TRBJ2-7, with D maybe TRBD1 (6 bases). Germline lookup yields CDR1 SQVTM and CDR2 ANQGSEA. This CDR3 is 13 amino acids long. Trimming left V 5 bases short and J 0 bases short, with 11 bases between. The chain's CDR3 is CSVLDSLSYEQYF. Here the CDR3 DNA reads TGCAGCGTTCTGGACAGCCTCTCCTACGAGCAGTACTTC.

This clone was found a few times. The chain combines TRBV5-1 with TRBJ1-1; perhaps TRBD1 as D (5 bases). Trimming pared 3 bases from V and 1 base from J, leaving 10 bases between. This CDR3 has 14 amino acids. Germline V CDR1 and CDR2: SGHRS, YFSETQ. The CDR3 spells CASSSGSSNTEAFF. CDR3 bases: TGCGCCAGCAGCTCAGGGTCCTCGAACACTGAAGCTTTCTTT.

The sample holds a few counts of this clone. The chain employs TRBV7-8 and TRBJ1-1, with 12 bases that match TRBD1. Germline CDR1 is SGHVS and CDR2 is FQNEAQ. Trimming took 4 bases from V and 6 from J; bases not matched to a gene: 3. The CDR3 loop spans 14 amino acids. The DNA for the CDR3 is TGTGCCAGCAGCTGGGGACAGGGGGCAGCTGAAGCTTTCTTT. Protein sequence: CASSWGQGAAEAFF.

V usage is TRBV28 and J usage is TRBJ2-7, with 8 bases aligning to TRBD1. V was pared by 6 bases and J by 6 bases, with 4 bases of the junction left unmatched. Per germline, CDR1 MDHEN and CDR2 SYDVKM. The CDR3 totals 12 residues. The CDR3: CASRDRVGEQYF. For the CDR3, the DNA is TGTGCCAGCAGGGACAGGGTCGGCGAGCAGTACTTC.

CDR3 DNA: TGCAGCGGAGGACAGGCCTACGAGCAGTACTTC. It is translated as CSGGQAYEQYF. J is TRBJ2-7 and V is TRBV29-1; TRBD1 matches at 7 bases. Losses at the gene ends were 7 bases for V and 2 bases for J; bases not matched to a gene: 2. This CDR3 spans 11 amino acids. Per germline, CDR1 SQVTM and CDR2 ANQGSEA.

The genes are TRBV2 and TRBJ2-1; 7 nucleotides agree with TRBD1. Germline loops: CDR1 SNHLY, CDR2 FYNNEI. V shed 3 bases, J shed 4 bases, and the junction held 3 bases outside the gene matches. The CDR3 runs 14 residues. CDR3 sequence: CASSETGPYNEQFF. CDR3 nucleotides: TGTGCCAGCAGTGAGACAGGGCCTTACAATGAGCAGTTCTTC.

A few counts support this clone. The junction and the germline gene differ at one end; a read error may be behind it. The gene calls are TRBV18 and TRBJ2-7; a weak D match, TRBD1 (5 bases). CDR3 length: 13 amino acids. CDR1 is KGHSH, CDR2 LQKENI, per germline. The CDR3 reads CASSRSLGPSLHF. The CDR3 nucleotides are TGTGCCAGCTCACGGAGTTTGGGGCCCAGTTTGCACTTC.

The genes are TRBV30 and TRBJ2-5; D is undetermined. The length of the CDR3 is 15 residues. V was pared by 0 bases and J by 0 bases, with 11 bases between. CDR1 and CDR2 (germline): GTSNPN, SVGIG (reference sequence). The CDR3 DNA reads as TGTGCCTGGAGTGTACCCCAAACTCACCAAGAGACCCAGTACTTC. This sequence encodes CAWSVPQTHQETQYF. The full variable domain, with the rest looked up from reference TRBV30 and TRBJ2-5, is SQTIHQWPATLVQPVGSPLSLECTVEGTSNPNLYWYRQAAGRGLQLLFYSVGIGQISSEVPQNLSASRPQDRQFILSSKKLLLSDSGFYLCAWSVPQTHQETQYFGPGTRLLVL.

This clone has ten or more counts. The chain employs TRBV10-3 and TRBJ2-4; D gene uncertain. The V and J ends lost 10 bases and 1 base respectively, with 17 bases between them. The germline V gene encodes CDR1 ENHRY and CDR2 SYGVKD. This CDR3 spans 15 amino acids. CDR3 amino acids: CATRLRPEAKNIQYF. In DNA form, the CDR3 reads TGTGCCACCAGGCTTCGGCCGGAGGCCAAAAACATTCAGTACTTC.

The gene calls are TRBV30 and TRBJ1-3; D is ambiguous. Trimming stripped 0 bases from V and 11 bases from J, with 8 bases between. Per germline, CDR1 GTSNPN and CDR2 SVGIG (reference sequence). This CDR3 is built from 11 residues. In DNA, the CDR3 is TGTGCCTGGAGTGTGTTGAACGCCATATATTTT. Residues: CAWSVLNAIYF.

J is TRBJ2-1 and V is TRBV14; D unresolved. Trimming pared 4 bases from V and 9 bases from J, leaving 7 bases between. The CDR3 sequence is 11 residues long. The germline V gene has CDR1 SGHDN and CDR2 FVKESK. CDR3 sequence: CASSLLTEQFF. Written as DNA, the CDR3 is TGTGCCAGCAGCCTTTTGACTGAGCAGTTCTTC.

A few counts support this clone. The chain uses TRBV6-1 and TRBJ1-5; tentatively, D is TRBD1 (5 bases). Looked up from germline, CDR1 is MNHNS and CDR2 is SASEGT. With 2 bases removed from V and 6 bases from J, the gap between germline ends came to 14 bases. The CDR3 is 15 amino acids. The DNA of the CDR3 is TGTGCCAGCAGTGAACCCGACGGGGCAGCTCAGCCCCAGCATTTT. Encoded protein: CASSEPDGAAQPQHF.